Following are 27 T cell receptor beta chains from one sample sequenced in a study of CD8 T cells in Susac syndrome (dated by TCRdb to about 2019). Library generation was performed with the immunoSEQ multiplex PCR assay. RNA was extracted with the RNeasy kit and about 0.5 to 1 ug was reverse transcribed using random hexamers. Using fastp trimming at Q25 and MiXCR clonotype assembly, TCRdb reanalyzed the public sequencing data and kept in-frame beta chains. All rows with the same CDR3 protein become a single entry with the most common DNA and genes. Across this sample there are some 90,000 distinct CDR3 sequences, with 90% to 95% seen only once. Around 0.3% of the sample belongs to the ten largest clones. Input material: CD8+ T cells from PBMCs. The source is a human donor in good health.

The V gene is TRBV13, the J gene TRBJ2-1; D gene ambiguous. This CDR3 has 15 residues. Trimming removed 2 bases from V and 3 bases from J, with 11 bases in between. Germline CDR1 is PRHDT and CDR2 is FYEKMQ (reference sequence). The DNA for the CDR3 is TGTGCCAGCAGCTTACGAGTAAGGTTCTACAATGAGCAGTTCTTC. The encoded protein is CASSLRVRFYNEQFF.

The chain employs TRBV18 and TRBJ2-7; the D gene is possibly TRBD1 (6 bases). Trimming left V 6 bases short and J 5 bases short, with 17 bases between. Germline values: CDR1 KGHSH, CDR2 LQKENI. CDR3 length: 14 residues. CDR3 coding DNA: TGTGCCAGCTCGACTTCGACAGGCGAGGACGAGCAGTACTTC. Residues: CASSTSTGEDEQYF.

The chain joins TRBV2 to TRBJ2-3; unclear D gene. V lost 0 bases to trimming and J lost 2 bases, with 12 bases between them. The CDR3 has 16 amino acids. Germline CDR1 reads SNHLY; CDR2 reads FYNNEI. The CDR3 bases are TGTGCCAGCAGTGAAGCGCTTGTCCGGGTCACAGATACGCAGTATTTT. Residues: CASSEALVRVTDTQYF.

The chain joins TRBV15 to TRBJ1-5; D gene uncertain. V dropped 0 bases and J dropped 0 bases, with 6 bases sitting between them. Per germline, CDR1 LNHNV and CDR2 YYDKDF (reference sequence). The CDR3 extends over 15 amino acids. The CDR3 region is CATSRDSNSNQPQHF. The CDR3 DNA sequence: TGTGCCACCAGCAGAGATAGTAATAGCAATCAGCCCCAGCATTTT.

This CDR3 reads CASSQGARAATQYF. The CDR3 DNA reads TGCGCCAGCAGCCAAGGAGCGCGGGCAGCGACGCAGTATTTT. This chain uses TRBV4-1 with TRBJ2-3; D is possibly TRBD2 (5 bases). CDR3 length: 14 amino acids. The germline gives CDR1 MGHRA, CDR2 YSYEKL. V dropped 1 base and J dropped 9 bases, with 14 bases sitting between them.

This clonotype was picked up one time. The V and J genes are TRBV9 and TRBJ2-7; TRBD1 matches 7 bases. J lost 2 bases, V lost 0 bases, and 5 bases had no gene match. Germline CDR1 reads SGDLS; CDR2 reads YYNGEE. The CDR3 is made up of 15 amino acids. The CDR3 reads CASSVVGDSPYEQYF. CDR3 bases: TGTGCCAGCAGCGTAGTCGGGGACAGCCCCTACGAGCAGTACTTC.

This clonotype has just one count. The chain employs TRBV2 and TRBJ2-7; D is unresolved. The CDR3 covers 15 residues. Germline CDR1 SNHLY, CDR2 FYNNEI. V lost 6 bases, J lost 0 bases, and 15 bases lay in between. CDR3 sequence (DNA): TGTGCCAGCAGCCCTCATGCGACCCGCTCCTACGAGCAGTACTTC. This gives the protein CASSPHATRSYEQYF.

The rearrangement joins TRBV4-1 to TRBJ2-3; D remains unclear. This CDR3 has 12 amino acids. Trimming removed 0 bases from V and 7 bases from J, with 5 bases in between. Germline V gives CDR1 MGHRA, CDR2 YSYEKL. The DNA of the CDR3 is TGCGCCAGCAGCCAAGATCTGAATACGCAGTATTTT. It encodes CASSQDLNTQYF.

The chain uses TRBV5-6 and TRBJ2-4; 9 bases match TRBD1. The CDR3 loop spans 12 amino acids. Germline V gene data show CDR1 as SGHDT and CDR2 as YYEEEE. Trimming cost V 4 bases and J 7 bases; bases outside gene matches: 0. CDR3 coding DNA: TGTGCCAGCAGCGGACAGGGGAACATTCAGTACTTC. Its translation: CASSGQGNIQYF. Full variable domain (rest looked up from reference TRBV5-6 and TRBJ2-4): DAGVTQSPTHLIKTRGQQVTLRCSPKSGHDTVSWYQQALGQGPQFIFQYYEEEERQRGNFPDRFSGHQFPNYSSELNVNALLLGDSALYLCASSGQGNIQYFGAGTRLSVL.

This chain connects TRBV29-1 to TRBJ1-1; the D is unclear. CDR1 is SQVTM and CDR2 is ANQGSEA in the germline V gene. The V gene lost 6 bases and the J gene lost 6 bases, with 8 bases spanning the gap. The CDR3 runs 10 residues. The CDR3 nucleotides are TGCAGCGTCGAGTCCCCTGAAGCTTTCTTT. Amino acids: CSVESPEAFF. Complete variable domain (other parts from reference TRBV29-1 and TRBJ1-1): SAVISQKPSRDICQRGTSLTIQCQVDSQVTMMFWYRQQPGQSLTLIATANQGSEATYESGFVIDKFPISRPNLTFSTLTVSNMSPEDSSIYLCSVESPEAFFGQGTRLTVV.

The chain carries TRBV2 and TRBJ1-1, with D unresolved. Germline-derived CDR1 and CDR2 are SNHLY and FYNNEI. V was cut by 7 bases and J by 1 base, with 13 bases left in between. CDR3 length equals 14 residues. The CDR3 sequence: CASTPGPPNTEAFF. The DNA for the CDR3 is TGTGCCAGCACCCCCGGGCCTCCGAACACTGAAGCTTTCTTT.

The rearrangement uses TRBV4-1 and TRBJ2-7; D might be TRBD1 (5 bases). The CDR3 totals 14 residues. Germline V gene data show CDR1 as MGHRA and CDR2 as YSYEKL. Trimming pared 4 bases from V and 4 bases from J, leaving 14 bases between. In DNA form, the CDR3 reads TGCGCCAGCAGCCCAAACACAGGCTCATACGAGCAGTACTTC. This translates into CASSPNTGSYEQYF.

The genes are TRBV27 and TRBJ2-7; D is uncertain. This CDR3 has 14 amino acids. V lost 2 bases, J lost 2 bases, and 10 bases lay in between. Germline CDR1 reads MNHEY; CDR2 reads SMNVEV (reference sequence). The CDR3 nucleotides read TGTGCCAGCAGTTTAGAGGACGGTACCTACGAGCAGTACTTC. Its translation: CASSLEDGTYEQYF.

The chain is built from TRBV13 and TRBJ1-2; 7 positions agree with TRBD1. The CDR3 is 13 residues long. Losses at the gene ends were 4 bases for V and 3 bases for J; bases not matched to a gene: 2. CDR1 PRHDT and CDR2 FYEKMQ come from the germline V gene (reference sequence). DNA for the CDR3: TGTGCCAGCAGCTCCGACAGGGACTATGGCTACACCTTC. Protein product: CASSSDRDYGYTF.

V gene TRBV6-5 combines with J gene TRBJ2-3; D possibly corresponds to TRBD1 (5 bases). The CDR3 covers 15 residues. Germline V gene lookup returns CDR1 MNHEY and CDR2 SVGAGI. Trimming left V 0 bases short and J 2 bases short, with 9 bases between. This chain's CDR3 is CASSYSTGYTDTQYF. For the CDR3, the DNA is TGTGCCAGCAGTTACTCAACAGGCTACACAGATACGCAGTATTTT.

The chain employs TRBV7-9 and TRBJ2-7; 7 bases map to TRBD2. With V trimmed by 2 bases and J by 6 bases, 7 bases remained unmatched. CDR3 size: 14 residues. From germline, CDR1 is SEHNR and CDR2 FQNEAQ (reference sequence). The CDR3 loop reads CASSLPGAGTEQYF. The CDR3, as DNA: TGTGCCAGCAGCTTACCGGGAGCGGGGACCGAGCAGTACTTC.

This chain links TRBV2 with TRBJ2-6; the D is unclear. The CDR3 extends over 17 amino acids. With 4 bases removed from V and 0 bases from J, the gap between germline ends came to 13 bases. Germline V gene data show CDR1 as SNHLY and CDR2 as FYNNEI. CDR3 DNA sequence: TGTGCCAGCAGTGGGTTCACACTGAGCTCTGGGGCCAACGTCCTGACTTTC. As protein: CASSGFTLSSGANVLTF.

The chain links TRBV30 to TRBJ2-2; D gene unclear. CDR1 is GTSNPN, CDR2 SVGIG, per germline (reference sequence). The CDR3 spans 13 residues. The ends were cut back, 2 bases at V and 1 base at J, with 5 bases in the middle. CDR3 amino acids: CAWSTGNTGELFF. The CDR3 DNA reads as TGTGCCTGGAGTACGGGGAACACCGGGGAGCTGTTTTTT.

This clonotype was observed a single time. This chain connects TRBV24-1 to TRBJ1-4; TRBD1 matches at 9 bases. In germline, CDR1 is KGHDR, CDR2 SFDVKD. CDR3 length equals 15 residues. With V trimmed by 7 bases and J by 6 bases, 8 bases remained unmatched. In DNA, the CDR3 is TGTGCCACCAGACTGACAGGGGGGCTCGATGAAAAACTGTTTTTT. Its translation: CATRLTGGLDEKLFF.

This sequence joins TRBV3-1 and TRBJ2-2; no clear D. The CDR3 runs to 16 residues. Germline CDR1 is LGHDT and CDR2 is YNNKEL (reference sequence). V lost 4 bases to trimming and J lost 0 bases, with 12 bases between them. The CDR3 DNA sequence: TGTGCCAGCAGCCCAGACGGACGCTCGAACACCGGGGAGCTGTTTTTT. Its protein is CASSPDGRSNTGELFF. The full variable domain, completed using reference TRBV3-1 and TRBJ2-2, is DTAVSQTPKYLVTQMGNDKSIKCEQNLGHDTMYWYKQDSKKFLKIMFSYNNKELIINETVPNRFSPKSPDKAHLNLHINSLELGDSAVYFCASSPDGRSNTGELFFGEGSRLTVL.

Only one count was recorded for this clonotype. The chain uses TRBV9 and TRBJ2-1; perhaps TRBD2 as D (6 bases). Germline V gene sequence: CDR1 SGDLS, CDR2 YYNGEE. V lost 4 bases to trimming and J lost 7 bases, with 18 bases between them. This CDR3 contains 15 residues. CDR3 nucleotides: TGTGCCAGCAGCCCTACCGGGACTCACGGGAATGAGCAGTTCTTC. This codes for CASSPTGTHGNEQFF.

The J gene is TRBJ1-5, the V gene TRBV16; D remains unclear. This CDR3 contains 13 residues. Trimming shortened V by 0 bases and J by 7 bases, and 7 bases separated the two germline ends. Germline loops: CDR1 KGHSY, CDR2 FQNENV. CDR3 sequence: CASSQSIRQPQHF. CDR3 sequence (DNA): TGTGCCAGCAGCCAATCGATTAGGCAGCCCCAGCATTTT.

The chain is built from TRBV29-1 and TRBJ1-2; D gene uncertain. CDR3 length equals 11 residues. V was trimmed by 7 bases and J by 4 bases, leaving 10 bases between them. Looked up from germline, CDR1 is SQVTM and CDR2 is ANQGSEA. CDR3 loop: CSASRSYGYTF. In DNA form, the CDR3 reads TGCAGCGCGTCAAGGAGCTATGGCTACACCTTC.

The chain recombines TRBV4-1 with TRBJ2-2; 13 nucleotides line up with TRBD2. Germline V CDR1 and CDR2: MGHRA, YSYEKL. The CDR3 contains 17 residues. Trimming took 2 bases from V and 5 from J; bases not matched to a gene: 5. The CDR3 DNA follows: TGCGCCAGCAGCCAATTACTAGCGGGGGGGACAACCGGGGAGCTGTTTTTT. Residues: CASSQLLAGGTTGELFF.

V is TRBV19 and J is TRBJ2-1; either TRBD1 or TRBD2 may fit D (6 bases each). Looked up from germline, CDR1 is LNHDA and CDR2 is SQIVND (reference sequence). CDR3 size: 14 residues. Trimming removed 2 bases from V and 2 bases from J, with 7 bases in between. The CDR3 here is CASSIRGPYNEQFF. CDR3 bases: TGTGCCAGTAGTATACGGGGGCCCTACAATGAGCAGTTCTTC.

V and J are TRBV3-1 and TRBJ2-1; 8 bases align to TRBD2. CDR1 is LGHDT, CDR2 YNNKEL, per germline (reference sequence). After removal of 7 bases from V and 6 bases from J, the junction contained 5 bases not matched to a gene. The CDR3 spans 13 residues. The CDR3: CASTGGAFNEQFF. The CDR3 region has the DNA TGTGCCAGCACGGGGGGGGCGTTCAATGAGCAGTTCTTC.

The CDR3, as DNA: TGTGCCAGCAGCCCCCCCAATGAGCAGTTCTTC. Residues: CASSPPNEQFF. The rearrangement links TRBV7-9 to TRBJ2-1, with D unresolved. The germline V and J ends were trimmed by 5 bases and 6 bases, with 5 bases remaining between them. The CDR3 totals 11 residues. Germline lookup yields CDR1 SEHNR and CDR2 FQNEAQ (reference sequence).